The 23 T cell receptor beta chains below come from one sample, sequenced in a study of blood T cell repertoires in COVID-19. The protocol was immunoSEQ multiplex PCR, while the TCRdb copy is restricted to in-frame clones and leaves out a portion. Of around 140,000 clones listed, 80% to 90% were seen once; the top ten hold 0.9% to 0.95%. Material for sequencing was peripheral blood. The receptors stem from a woman in her 50s with acute or convalescent COVID-19.

This chain uses TRBV11-1 with TRBJ2-7; D might be TRBD2 (7 bases). This CDR3 has 13 amino acids. Looked up from germline, CDR1 is SGHAT and CDR2 is FQDESV (reference sequence). With 5 bases removed from V and 6 bases from J, the gap between germline ends came to 14 bases. CDR3 in amino acids: CASSPTGGGEQYF. CDR3 nucleotides: TGTGCCAGCAGCCCAACGGGGGGCGGCGAGCAGTACTTC.

CDR3 coding DNA: TGCGCCAGCAGCTTGGAGGGGAATGTGGGCACTGAAGCTTTCTTT. Encoded protein: CASSLEGNVGTEAFF. This sequence joins TRBV5-1 and TRBJ1-1, with D possibly TRBD1 on 5 matching bases. The CDR3 covers 15 residues. Trimming shortened V by 0 bases and J by 4 bases, and 13 bases separated the two germline ends. The germline CDR1 and CDR2 sequences are SGHRS and YFSETQ.

This clone was counted only a few times. The chain joins TRBV5-1 to TRBJ2-3; 9 bases match TRBD2. The CDR3 contains 15 residues. Germline values: CDR1 SGHRS, CDR2 YFSETQ. V trimming: 4 bases; J trimming: 4 bases; junction bases outside the gene matches: 7. The chain's CDR3 is CASSQDASGADTQYF. The CDR3 bases are TGCGCCAGCAGCCAAGATGCTAGCGGGGCAGATACGCAGTATTTT.

In its sample, this clone was seen a few times. V gene TRBV27 combines with J gene TRBJ1-2, with D possibly matching TRBD1 (5 bases). V was cut by 0 bases and J by 6 bases, with 14 bases left in between. The CDR3 covers 15 residues. Germline CDR1 reads MNHEY; CDR2 reads SMNVEV (reference sequence). CDR3 DNA sequence: TGTGCCAGCAGTTTATCGCCCCCAGGGCCGAATGGCTACACCTTC. Its protein product is CASSLSPPGPNGYTF.

The V call is TRBV7-3, the J call TRBJ2-2; a weak D match, TRBD1 (5 bases). The length of the CDR3 is 13 residues. V was shortened by 5 bases and J by 3 bases, with 7 bases between the two germline ends. Germline V gene data show CDR1 as SGHTA and CDR2 as FQGTGA. CDR3 region: CASSPTDTGELFF. In DNA form, the CDR3 reads TGTGCCAGCAGCCCGACAGACACCGGGGAGCTGTTTTTT.

This chain connects TRBV2 to TRBJ1-4; no firm D call. The ends were cut back, 5 bases at V and 4 bases at J, with 17 bases in the middle. The germline gives CDR1 SNHLY, CDR2 FYNNEI. There are 16 residues in the CDR3. CDR3 nucleotide sequence: TGTGCCAGCAGTCTCTACATGGCGGGAGGTAATGAAAAACTGTTTTTT. Protein product: CASSLYMAGGNEKLFF.

This sequence joins TRBV5-1 and TRBJ2-5; 9 nucleotides align to TRBD1. The CDR3 spans 15 residues. V lost 3 bases and J lost 2; bases outside the gene matches: 5. Germline CDR1 and CDR2: SGHRS and YFSETQ. The chain's CDR3 is CASSSGGQGQETQYF. The DNA of the CDR3 is TGCGCCAGCAGCTCGGGGGGACAGGGACAAGAGACCCAGTACTTC.

The rearrangement joins TRBV19 to TRBJ1-1; D is undetermined. The CDR3 runs to 13 residues. Germline V gene lookup returns CDR1 LNHDA and CDR2 SQIVND (reference sequence). V lost 0 bases, J lost 11 bases, and 13 bases lay in between. CDR3 nucleotide sequence: TGTGCCAGTAGTATAGAAATAACCAGTGATGCTTTCTTT. Amino acids: CASSIEITSDAFF. The complete variable domain, with remaining parts taken from reference TRBV19 and TRBJ1-1, reads DGGITQSPKYLFRKEGQNVTLSCEQNLNHDAMYWYRQDPGQGLRLIYYSQIVNDFQKGDIAEGYSVSREKKESFPLTVTSAQKNPTAFYLCASSIEITSDAFFGQGTRLTVV.

J is TRBJ1-3 and V is TRBV2; a possible D gene is TRBD1 (5 bases). This CDR3 contains 14 residues. V lost 2 bases to trimming and J lost 2 bases, with 7 bases between them. Looked up from germline, CDR1 is SNHLY and CDR2 is FYNNEI. In DNA, the CDR3 is TGTGCCAGCAGTGAACGGGGGACTGGAAACACCATATATTTT. It codes for CASSERGTGNTIYF.

This clone was seen a few times. With a much larger clone just one base away, this may be a read error. The sample contains more than one DNA sequence encoding this CDR3. The rearrangement uses TRBV7-3 and TRBJ1-2; perhaps TRBD1 as D (5 bases). CDR3 size: 13 residues. V lost 3 bases to trimming and J lost 3 bases, with 8 bases between them. The germline V gene has CDR1 SGHTA and CDR2 FQGTGA. CDR3 in DNA: TGTGCCAGCAGCTTCGGCAGGGACTATGGCTACACCTTC. Encoded protein: CASSFGRDYGYTF.

For the CDR3, the DNA is TGTGCCAGCAGCTTAGCGATAGCCGGACTCGGCGGCTACACCTTC. It encodes CASSLAIAGLGGYTF. The rearrangement links TRBV7-2 to TRBJ1-2; D is undetermined. Per the germline V gene, CDR1 is SGHTA and CDR2 is FQGNSA. This CDR3 has 15 residues. V lost 0 bases, J lost 8 bases, and 16 bases lay in between.

This clone has a handful of counts. The CDR3 reads CASKGLSNQPQHF. The DNA of the CDR3 is TGTGCCAGCAAGGGGCTAAGCAATCAGCCCCAGCATTTT. V and J are TRBV2 and TRBJ1-5, with D possibly matching TRBD1 (5 bases). Between the trimmed V and J ends, which lost 7 bases and 1 base, there was a span of 8 bases. CDR1 is SNHLY, CDR2 FYNNEI, per germline. The CDR3 is 13 residues long.

This chain links TRBV9 with TRBJ2-7; TRBD1 aligns across 7 bases. Germline CDR1 SGDLS, CDR2 YYNGEE. J gave up 4 bases and V 4 bases, and 5 bases lay outside the gene matches. The CDR3 spans 13 residues. In DNA, the CDR3 is TGTGCCAGCAGCTATGACAGGGAATACGAGCAGTACTTC. It specifies CASSYDREYEQYF.

This chain connects TRBV3-1 (or the pseudogene TRBV3-2) to TRBJ1-2; TRBD1 agrees at 7 bases. Germline V gene sequence: CDR1 LGHDT, CDR2 YNNKEL (reference sequence). The trim removed 6 bases at V and 3 bases at J, leaving 7 bases unmatched. The CDR3 is made up of 14 amino acids. CDR3 in DNA: TGTGCCAGCAGAGGGGACAGCCGACACTATGGCTACACCTTC. Translation gives CASRGDSRHYGYTF.

As regards this clone: Distinct nucleotide sequences in the sample also encode this CDR3. This chain links TRBV7-3 with TRBJ2-2; perhaps TRBD1 as D (5 bases). CDR1 and CDR2 (germline): SGHTA, FQGTGA. Deletions cut 0 bases from V and 4 bases from J, with 9 bases between. The CDR3 loop spans 15 amino acids. CDR3 residues: CASSLTRQGTGELFF. As DNA, the CDR3 is TGTGCCAGCAGCTTAACCAGGCAGGGCACCGGGGAGCTGTTTTTT.

This clone was observed a single time. The chain combines TRBV7-7 with TRBJ1-1; 7 bases agree with TRBD1. This CDR3 region has 16 residues. The V gene's germline CDR1 is SSHAT and CDR2 FNYEAQ (reference sequence). Trimming at V came to 4 bases and at J to 3 bases, leaving 11 bases not matched to a gene. DNA of the CDR3: TGTGCCAGCAGCTCCCTCCGACAGGGAGAGGACACTGAAGCTTTCTTT. This encodes CASSSLRQGEDTEAFF.

With respect to this clone: Germline is not matched at one junction end, which may reflect a read error. This rearrangement joins TRBV9 to TRBJ1-1; 12 bases fit TRBD1. The CDR3 is 15 amino acids. The germline V gene encodes CDR1 SGDLS and CDR2 YYNGEE. CDR3 protein: CASSDPRDRGPEAFF. Written as DNA, the CDR3 is TGTGCCAGCAGCGATCCGAGGGACAGGGGGCCTGAGGCTTTCTTT.

The sample holds a few counts of this clone. Different DNA sequences within this sample yield the same CDR3. The chain combines TRBV18 with TRBJ1-1; the match to TRBD1 covers 9 bases. The CDR3 is made up of 14 amino acids. J was trimmed by 5 bases and V by 3 bases; bases with no gene match: 4. Germline V gives CDR1 KGHSH, CDR2 LQKENI. In DNA, the CDR3 is TGTGCCAGCTCACCTGGACAGGGGAGGACTGAAGCTTTCTTT. Translating gives CASSPGQGRTEAFF. The entire variable domain, with the rest obtained from reference TRBV18 and TRBJ1-1, is as follows: NAGVMQNPRHLVRRRGQEARLRCSPMKGHSHVYWYRQLPEEGLKFMVYLQKENIIDESGMPKERFSAEFPKEGPSILRIQQVVRGDSAAYFCASSPGQGRTEAFFGQGTRLTVV.

V and J are TRBV12-5 and TRBJ1-2; possible D gene TRBD1, 5 bases. Germline V gene data show CDR1 as LGHNT and CDR2 as FRNRAP. The CDR3 totals 15 residues. Trimming left V 6 bases short and J 8 bases short, with 22 bases between. The DNA for the CDR3 is TGTGCTAGTGGGAACCCCAATCAGGGTTCGGAAGGCTACACCTTC. The encoded protein is CASGNPNQGSEGYTF. Full variable domain (rest looked up from reference TRBV12-5 and TRBJ1-2): DARVTQTPRHKVTEMGQEVTMRCQPILGHNTVFWYRQTMMQGLELLAYFRNRAPLDDSGMPKDRFSAEMPDATLATLKIQPSEPRDSAVYFCASGNPNQGSEGYTFGSGTRLTVV.

The chain recombines TRBV5-6 with TRBJ1-2; D remains unclear. Trimming stripped 2 bases from V and 5 bases from J, with 16 bases between. The CDR3 is made up of 15 amino acids. Germline CDR1 and CDR2: SGHDT and YYEEEE. DNA of the CDR3: TGTGCCAGCAGCTTAGGCGGTAGCTTTGCATATGGCTACACCTTC. It yields the protein CASSLGGSFAYGYTF.

The chain has TRBV7-3 and TRBJ2-3; D perhaps matches TRBD2 (6 bases). V shed 4 bases and J shed 0 bases, with 14 bases lying between them. The CDR3 is 16 residues long. Germline V gives CDR1 SGHTA, CDR2 FQGTGA. The CDR3 sequence: CASSSVGGRSTDTQYF. In DNA, the CDR3 is TGTGCCAGCAGCTCCGTTGGGGGGAGGAGCACAGATACGCAGTATTTT.

The chain employs TRBV20-1 and TRBJ2-1, with a weak D call TRBD2 (5 bases). The CDR3 runs 16 residues. V was clipped by 3 bases and J by 5 bases, with 20 bases between them. The germline gives CDR1 DFQATT, CDR2 SNEGSKA (reference sequence). The CDR3 loop reads CSASIPQWELNNEQFF. The CDR3 coding sequence is TGCAGTGCTAGTATTCCACAGTGGGAGTTGAACAATGAGCAGTTCTTC.

The genes are TRBV2 and TRBJ2-1; TRBD2 matches 11 bases. V shed 7 bases and J 9 bases; nucleotides not matched to a gene: 11. Germline lookup yields CDR1 SNHLY and CDR2 FYNNEI. The CDR3 runs 15 residues. In DNA form, the CDR3 reads TGTGCCAGCACCGAGGTAGCGGGGGGGCCGGGTGAGCAGTTCTTC. Translation gives CASTEVAGGPGEQFF.